Below, 5 T cell receptor beta chains from the same sample are listed, as sequenced in a study of control samples from healthy donors and cancer patients. Sequencing used immunoSEQ multiplex PCR; TCRdb keeps in-frame clones, though not all of them. The repertoire holds 150,000 to 200,000 clones, with 91% as singletons. The source material was blood. The receptors originated from a woman in her twenties or thirties in good health.

The rearrangement links TRBV6-5 to TRBJ1-1; maybe TRBD1 (5 bases). The CDR3 spans 16 residues. Trimming left V 0 bases short and J 1 base short, with 12 bases between. Germline CDR1 reads MNHEY; CDR2 reads SVGAGI. The CDR3 protein is CASSYSIGGGNTEAFF. CDR3 nucleotides: TGTGCCAGCAGTTACTCGATCGGGGGTGGGAACACTGAAGCTTTCTTT.

The genes are TRBV20-1 and TRBJ2-1; D is unclear. The CDR3 runs 11 residues. Germline CDR1 and CDR2: DFQATT and SNEGSKA (reference sequence). V was shortened by 3 bases and J by 7 bases, with 7 bases between the two germline ends. For the CDR3, the DNA is TGCAGTGCTAGGGTATGGAATGAGCAGTTCTTC. Protein sequence: CSARVWNEQFF.

The V call is TRBV5-5, the J call TRBJ1-2; 8 bases are shared with TRBD1. Germline loops: CDR1 SGHKS, CDR2 YYEKEE (reference sequence). The CDR3 contains 15 residues. The J segment lost 4 bases and the V segment lost 4 bases, leaving 9 bases of the junction unmatched. The CDR3 DNA follows: TGTGCCAGCAGCCCCCACAGGGGGGAGGGCTATGGCTACACCTTC. Translating gives CASSPHRGEGYGYTF.

This chain uses TRBV6-5 with TRBJ1-4; D remains unclear. CDR1 and CDR2 from the germline V gene are MNHEY and SVGAGI. This CDR3 has 13 residues. Trimming removed 6 bases at V and 3 bases at J, with 8 bases between. The CDR3 DNA is TGTGCCAGCAGCCCCAGGCCTAATGAAAAACTGTTTTTT. Residues: CASSPRPNEKLFF.

V and J are TRBV2 and TRBJ1-5, with a weak D call TRBD1 (6 bases). V gave up 1 base and J gave up 3 bases, with 10 bases separating them. The CDR3 sequence is 15 residues long. Per the germline V gene, CDR1 is SNHLY and CDR2 is FYNNEI. For the CDR3, the DNA is TGTGCCAGCAGTGAAGGTCAGGGGAACAATCAGCCCCAGCATTTT. Translated: CASSEGQGNNQPQHF.